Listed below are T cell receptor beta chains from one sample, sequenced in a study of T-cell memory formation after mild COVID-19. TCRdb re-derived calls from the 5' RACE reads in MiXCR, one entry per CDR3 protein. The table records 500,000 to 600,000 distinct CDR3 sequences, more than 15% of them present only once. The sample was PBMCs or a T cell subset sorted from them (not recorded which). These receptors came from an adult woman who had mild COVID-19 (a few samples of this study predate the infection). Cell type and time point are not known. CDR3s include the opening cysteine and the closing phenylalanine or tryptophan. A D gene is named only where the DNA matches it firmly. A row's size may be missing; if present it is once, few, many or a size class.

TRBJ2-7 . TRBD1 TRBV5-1 CASSYSPGQGLRGEQYF TGCGCCAGCAGCTATAGCCCGGGACAGGGATTGAGAGGCGAGCAGTACTTC
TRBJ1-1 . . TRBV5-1 CASSPRWAGGTEAFF TGCGCCAGCAGCCCGCGGTGGGCCGGGGGCACTGAAGCTTTCTTT
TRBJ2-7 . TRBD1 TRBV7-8 CASLRQGTYEQYF TGTGCCAGCCTTAGACAGGGGACCTACGAGCAGTACTTC
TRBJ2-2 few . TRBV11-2 CASSPGLILNTGELFF TGTGCCAGCAGCCCCGGACTGATATTGAACACCGGGGAGCTGTTTTTT
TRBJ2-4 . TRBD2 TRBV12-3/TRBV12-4 CASSPPSYSGRALWSKNIQYF TGTGCCAGCAGTCCCCCCAGCTATAGCGGGAGGGCGTTATGGTCCAAAAACATTCAGTACTTC
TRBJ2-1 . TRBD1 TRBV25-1 CASRPGTGWDEQFF TGTGCCAGCAGGCCCGGGACAGGGTGGGATGAGCAGTTCTTC
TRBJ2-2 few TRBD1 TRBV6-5 CASSRTGIPSGELFF TGTGCCAGCAGTAGGACAGGGATCCCCTCCGGGGAGCTGTTTTTT
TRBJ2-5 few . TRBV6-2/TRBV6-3 CASSGVGVEETQYF TGTGCCAGCAGTGGGGTAGGAGTGGAAGAGACCCAGTACTTC
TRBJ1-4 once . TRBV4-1 CASSRKGDTVEKLFF TGCGCCAGCAGCCGAAAAGGCGATACCGTAGAAAAACTGTTTTTT
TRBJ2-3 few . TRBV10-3 CAIRGQTDTQYF TGTGCCATCAGAGGACAGACAGATACGCAGTATTTT
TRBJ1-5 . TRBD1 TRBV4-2 CASSQATQGDQPQHF TGTGCCAGCAGCCAAGCAACACAGGGGGATCAGCCCCAGCATTTT
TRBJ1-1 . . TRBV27 CASSSWSGGHTEAFF TGTGCCAGCAGTTCCTGGAGTGGGGGCCACACTGAAGCTTTCTTT
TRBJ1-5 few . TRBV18 CASSHQGFGNQPQHF TGTGCCAGCTCACATCAGGGTTTCGGCAATCAGCCCCAGCATTTT
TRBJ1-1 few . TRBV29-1 CSVVLNRPGAFF TGCAGCGTTGTTCTTAACCGCCCCGGAGCTTTCTTT
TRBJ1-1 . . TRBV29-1 CSASGAGGGMNTEAFF TGCAGCGCCAGTGGGGCAGGAGGGGGAATGAACACTGAAGCTTTCTTT
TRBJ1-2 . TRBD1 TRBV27 CASSLKGGSYGYTF TGTGCCAGCAGTTTAAAAGGGGGCAGCTATGGCTACACCTTC
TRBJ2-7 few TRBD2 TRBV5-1 CASSLVTTSSYEQYF TGCGCCAGCAGCTTGGTGACGACTAGCAGCTACGAGCAGTACTTC
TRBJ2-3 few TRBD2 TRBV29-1 CSVWAGGADTQYF TGCAGCGTGTGGGCGGGAGGGGCAGATACGCAGTATTTT
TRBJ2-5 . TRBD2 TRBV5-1 CARRSGRAEETQYF TGCGCCAGAAGAAGCGGGAGGGCGGAGGAGACCCAGTACTTC
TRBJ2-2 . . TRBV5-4 CASSLDPSMAGELFF TGTGCCAGCAGCTTGGACCCTAGCATGGCCGGGGAGCTGTTTTTT